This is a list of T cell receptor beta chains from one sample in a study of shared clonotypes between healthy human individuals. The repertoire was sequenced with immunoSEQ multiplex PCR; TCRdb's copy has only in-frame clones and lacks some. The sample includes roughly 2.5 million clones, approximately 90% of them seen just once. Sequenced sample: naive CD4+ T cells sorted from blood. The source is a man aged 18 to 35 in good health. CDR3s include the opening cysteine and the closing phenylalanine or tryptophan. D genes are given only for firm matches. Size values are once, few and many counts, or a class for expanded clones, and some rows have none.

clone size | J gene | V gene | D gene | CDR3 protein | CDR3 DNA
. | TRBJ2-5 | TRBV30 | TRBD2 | CAWRKTSGGLQETQYF | TGTGCCTGGAGGAAGACTAGCGGGGGCCTCCAAGAGACCCAGTACTTC
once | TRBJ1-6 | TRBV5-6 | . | CASSLRPSPLHF | TGTGCCAGCAGCTTGCGCCCTTCACCCCTCCACTTT
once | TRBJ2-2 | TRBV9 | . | CASSVGPESTGELFF | TGTGCCAGCAGCGTAGGTCCGGAGTCGACCGGGGAGCTGTTTTTT
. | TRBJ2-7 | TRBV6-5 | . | CASSQGPYEQYF | TGTGCCAGCAGCCAGGGCCCCTACGAGCAGTACTTC
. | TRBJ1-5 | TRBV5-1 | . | CASSLDGGDQPQHF | TGCGCCAGCAGCCTCGACGGGGGAGATCAGCCCCAGCATTTT
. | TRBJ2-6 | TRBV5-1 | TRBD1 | CASFRTGRSGANVLTF | TGCGCCAGCTTCAGGACAGGTCGCTCTGGGGCCAACGTCCTGACTTTC
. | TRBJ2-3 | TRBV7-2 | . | CAAVGTVGTSSPDTQYF | TGTGCCGCCGTGGGGACAGTCGGGACTAGTTCGCCAGATACGCAGTATTTT
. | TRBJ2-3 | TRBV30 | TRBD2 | CAWSPTGAGGDTQYF | TGTGCCTGGAGTCCGACAGGAGCGGGGGGAGATACGCAGTATTTT
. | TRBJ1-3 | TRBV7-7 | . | CASSLGVSSGNTIYF | TGTGCTAGCAGCTTAGGGGTATCCTCTGGAAACACCATATATTTT
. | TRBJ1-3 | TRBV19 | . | CASSIAGIGNTIYF | TGTGCCAGTAGTATCGCCGGGATCGGAAACACCATATATTTT
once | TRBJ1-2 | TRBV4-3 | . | CASSQGRAYNYGYTF | TGCGCCAGCAGCCAAGGGCGGGCATATAACTATGGCTACACCTTC
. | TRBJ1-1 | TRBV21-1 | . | CASSVRGQPLNTEAFF | TGTGCCAGCAGCGTCCGGGGACAGCCGCTGAACACTGAAGCTTTCTTT
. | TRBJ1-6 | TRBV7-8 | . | CASSLANLGTGASPLHF | TGTGCCAGCAGCTTAGCTAATTTGGGGACGGGGGCTTCACCCCTCCACTTT
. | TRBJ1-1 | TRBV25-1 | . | CASSESDIGTRITEAFF | TGTGCCAGCAGTGAATCTGATATCGGGACACGGATCACTGAAGCTTTCTTT
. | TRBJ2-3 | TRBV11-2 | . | CASSPLLDTQYF | TGTGCCAGCAGCCCCCTCCTCGATACGCAGTATTTT
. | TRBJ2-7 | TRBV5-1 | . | CASSLAGSGLYEQYF | TGCGCCAGCAGCTTGGCTGGCAGCGGCCTTTACGAGCAGTACTTC
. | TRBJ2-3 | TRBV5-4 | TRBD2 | CASSNSGGATDTQYF | TGTGCCAGCAGCAATAGCGGGGGGGCTACAGATACGCAGTATTTT
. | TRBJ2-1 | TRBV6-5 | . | CASSRGRSYNEQFF | TGTGCCAGCTCTCGGGGGCGATCCTACAATGAGCAGTTCTTC
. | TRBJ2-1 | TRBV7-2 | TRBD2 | CASSLDYSGTSEQFF | TGTGCCAGCAGCTTAGATTATAGCGGGACCTCTGAGCAGTTCTTC
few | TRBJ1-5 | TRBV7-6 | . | CASSLLNQPQHF | TGTGCCAGCAGCTTACTCAATCAGCCCCAGCATTTT
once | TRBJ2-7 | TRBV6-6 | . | CASSYSGTTHEQYF | TGTGCCAGCAGTTACTCGGGGACAACCCACGAGCAGTACTTC
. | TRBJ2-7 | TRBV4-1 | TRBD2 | CASSQGVAGGPYEQYF | TGCGCCAGCAGCCAAGGGGTAGCGGGGGGACCTTACGAGCAGTACTTC
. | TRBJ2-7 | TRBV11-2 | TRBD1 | CASSVKRRTGGGLYEQYF | TGTGCCAGCAGCGTGAAACGGAGAACAGGGGGAGGTCTCTACGAGCAGTACTTC
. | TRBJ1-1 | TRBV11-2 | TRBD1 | CASSLDSTGGTEAFF | TGTGCCAGCAGCTTAGATAGCACAGGGGGCACTGAAGCTTTCTTT
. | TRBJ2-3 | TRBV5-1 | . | CASSPGRGTDTQYF | TGCGCCAGCAGCCCAGGTCGGGGGACAGATACGCAGTATTTT
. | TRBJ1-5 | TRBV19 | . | CASIPRIGSQPQHF | TGTGCCAGTATCCCGAGAATCGGCAGCCAGCCCCAGCATTTT
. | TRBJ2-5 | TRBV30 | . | CAWRFGVQETQYF | TGTGCCTGGAGATTCGGGGTTCAAGAGACCCAGTACTTC
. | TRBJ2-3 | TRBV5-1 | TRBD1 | CASSLGAQGAGTDTQYF | TGCGCCAGCAGCTTGGGAGCACAGGGGGCAGGCACAGATACGCAGTATTTT